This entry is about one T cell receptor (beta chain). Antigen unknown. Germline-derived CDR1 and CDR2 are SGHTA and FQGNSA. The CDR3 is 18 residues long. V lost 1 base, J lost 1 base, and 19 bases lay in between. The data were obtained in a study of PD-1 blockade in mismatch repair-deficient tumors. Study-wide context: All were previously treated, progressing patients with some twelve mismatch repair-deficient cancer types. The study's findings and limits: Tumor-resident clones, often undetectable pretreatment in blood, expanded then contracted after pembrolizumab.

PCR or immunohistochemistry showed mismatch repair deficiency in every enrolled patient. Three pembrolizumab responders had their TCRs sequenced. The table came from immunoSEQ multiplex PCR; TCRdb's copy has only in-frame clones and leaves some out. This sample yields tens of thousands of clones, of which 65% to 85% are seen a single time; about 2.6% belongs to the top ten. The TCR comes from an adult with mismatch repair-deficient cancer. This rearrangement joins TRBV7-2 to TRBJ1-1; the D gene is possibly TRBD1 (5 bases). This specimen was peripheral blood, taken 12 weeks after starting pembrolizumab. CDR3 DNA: TGTGCCAGCAGCTTAGGTGAAGGGGTGAGCATTGCGAACACTGAAGCTTTCTTT. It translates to CASSLGEGVSIANTEAFF.